The TCR beta chain under discussion was sequenced for a study of shared clonotypes between healthy human individuals. General study findings and limits: Owing to a small donor count, the genetic and exposure-history diversity represented was limited. The study sampled only blood, and tissue repertoires likely differ. Larger estimated richness was generally recorded for naive subsets relative to memory subsets.

The donors were adults (healthy and HIV-negative) with no recent acute infections or vaccinations. The protocol was immunoSEQ multiplex PCR, while the TCRdb copy is restricted to in-frame clones and leaves out a portion. The top ten clones hold about 0.52% of a sample with some 1,100,000 clones, 78% of them seen once. Turning to this clone: What it recognizes is unknown.

Sample: memory CD4+ T cells from PBMCs. Subset noted: CD45RA-negative fraction. This receptor was taken from a man between 18 and 29 years old in good health. Some clones in this sample may be carry-over from other donors' samples.

The CDR3 DNA is TGTGCCAGCAGACTCCTCGGAGGGCCGCAGTATTTT. It encodes CASRLLGGPQYF. The chain employs TRBV6-5 and TRBJ2-3; D perhaps matches TRBD2 (6 bases). This CDR3 has 12 residues. Germline loops: CDR1 MNHEY, CDR2 SVGAGI. The germline V and J ends were trimmed by 6 bases and 10 bases, with 14 bases remaining between them.